This T cell receptor beta chain appears in the sequencing data of a study of cytomegalovirus exposure and HLA in healthy donors. This CDR3 comprises 17 residues. The V gene end was trimmed by 0 bases and the J gene end by 5 bases; junction bases not matched to a gene: 16. In germline, CDR1 is GTSNPN, CDR2 SVGIG (reference sequence). Primers included in the PCR were 60 Vbeta and 13 Jbeta primers. Sequencing was performed with immunoSEQ multiplex PCR; in TCRdb, only in-frame clones are kept and a portion is missing. Here the sample spans 120,000 or so clones, about four fifths being singletons. Specimen: PBMCs. The gene calls are TRBV30 and TRBJ2-7; 7 nucleotides align to TRBD1. The clonotype comes from a woman in her forties or fifties in good health and CMV-seropositive. CDR3 amino acids: CAWSVWAWDTGVHEQYF. The DNA for the CDR3 is TGTGCCTGGAGTGTCTGGGCATGGGATACAGGGGTCCACGAGCAGTACTTC.